These T cell receptor beta chains were read from a single sample in a study of CD8+CD57+ T cells in acquired aplastic anemia. TCRdb used MiXCR to reprocess the reads, holding one entry per CDR3 protein. The sample has approximately 99,000 distinct CDR3 sequences; roughly 51% are singletons. Sequencing used sorted CD4+, CD8+, or CD8+CD57+ T cells (not recorded which) from PBMCs. The source of these receptors is a human donor in good health, serving as a control. Both conserved end residues are trimmed from each CDR3. The order of the fields is V gene, CDR3 protein.

>TRBV20-1
RARGQGYGSEAF
>TRBV11-3
ASSLCVPAQPNYGYT
>TRBV29-1
SVGDRGEETQY
>TRBV12-3/TRBV12-4
ASSLTGTYGYT
>TRBV29-1
SVEDWTDTQY
>TRBV20-1
SALFMSTGDYGYT
>TRBV29-1
SVPGAGPYEQY
>TRBV7-2
ASSLGLADLGQY
>TRBV7-6
ASSLGYQGDTIY
>TRBV15
ATSRVEGYTEAF
>TRBV2
ASSPNGEEGAQY
>TRBV15
ATSPDLGQGFDGYT
>TRBV10-3
AISGASGGTSDEQF
>TRBV30
AWSVSGDEQF
>TRBV10-2
ASTNTPTGSYEQY
>TRBV2
ASSDRGWNQPQH
>TRBV9
ASRIARTGSDEQF
>TRBV5-1
ASSRDSNEKLF
>TRBV19
ASSLSGGAYNEQF
>TRBV19
ASSMVGGEQY
>TRBV30
AWSLGSYNEQF